The entry below gives a single T cell receptor beta chain sequence along with its context. Its antigen remains unknown. The sample is drawn from a study of cytomegalovirus exposure and HLA in healthy donors. The study, taken as a whole, reports: The study labeled roughly 160 TCR beta chains cytomegalovirus-associated. Within a later analysis, the majority of CMV-associated TCR beta chains appeared HLA-restricted.

Researchers ran the PCR with 60 Vbeta and 13 Jbeta primers. The method was immunoSEQ multiplex PCR; TCRdb's version includes in-frame clones alone and lacks a portion of them. The sample lists roughly 140,000 clones, 70% to 85% occurring once. Sequencing was carried out using PBMCs. The TCR comes from an older woman in good health and CMV-seropositive.

The CDR3 DNA sequence: TGTGCCAGCAGGGTCCTACCCCAAGAGACCCAGTACTTC. It is translated as CASRVLPQETQYF. The J gene is TRBJ2-5, the V gene TRBV7-2, with unresolved D. Germline V CDR1 and CDR2: SGHTA, FQGNSA. The CDR3 is 13 residues long. With 6 bases removed from V and 1 base from J, the gap between germline ends came to 9 bases.